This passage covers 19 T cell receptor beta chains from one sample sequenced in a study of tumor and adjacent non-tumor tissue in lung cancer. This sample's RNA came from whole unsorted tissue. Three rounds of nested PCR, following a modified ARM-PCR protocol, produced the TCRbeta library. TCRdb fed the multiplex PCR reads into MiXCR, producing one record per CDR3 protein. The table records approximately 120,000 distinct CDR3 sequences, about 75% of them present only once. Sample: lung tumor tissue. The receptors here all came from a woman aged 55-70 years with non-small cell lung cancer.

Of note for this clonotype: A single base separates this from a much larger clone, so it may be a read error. Here the CDR3 DNA reads TGCGCCAGCAGCCCTAGCCTTACACTATACAATGAGCTGTTCTTC. Protein: CASSPSLTLYNELFF. The chain is built from TRBV4-3 and TRBJ2-1, with D perhaps TRBD2 (5 bases). Germline V gene data show CDR1 as LGHNA and CDR2 as YSLEER. This CDR3 region has 15 residues.

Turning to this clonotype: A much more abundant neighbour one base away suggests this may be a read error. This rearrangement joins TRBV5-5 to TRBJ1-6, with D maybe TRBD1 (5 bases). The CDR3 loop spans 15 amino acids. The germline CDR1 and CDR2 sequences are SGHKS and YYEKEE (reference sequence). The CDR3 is CAISLEGSDNSPLHF. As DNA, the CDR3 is TGTGCCATCAGCTTGGAGGGGTCGGATAATTCACCCCTCCACTTT.

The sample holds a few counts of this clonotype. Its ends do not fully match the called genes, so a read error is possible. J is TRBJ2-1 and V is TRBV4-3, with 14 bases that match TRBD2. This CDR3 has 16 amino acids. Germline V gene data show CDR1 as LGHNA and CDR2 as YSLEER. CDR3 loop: CARSQGLAGGYNEQFF. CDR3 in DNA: TGCGCCCGCAGCCAAGGACTAGCGGGAGGCTACAATGAGCAGTTCTTC.

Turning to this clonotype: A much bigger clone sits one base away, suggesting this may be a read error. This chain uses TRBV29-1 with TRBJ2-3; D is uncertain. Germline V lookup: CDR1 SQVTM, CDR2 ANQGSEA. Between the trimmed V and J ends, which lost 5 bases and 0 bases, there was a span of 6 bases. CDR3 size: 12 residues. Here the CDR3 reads CSVNPSTDTQYF. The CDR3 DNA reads TGCAGCGTTAATCCCAGCACAGATACGCAGTATTTT.

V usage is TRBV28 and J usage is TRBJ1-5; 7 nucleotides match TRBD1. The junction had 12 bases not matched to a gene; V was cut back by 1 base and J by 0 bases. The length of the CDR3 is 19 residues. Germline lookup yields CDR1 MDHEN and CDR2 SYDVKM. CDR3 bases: TGTGCCAGCAGTTTATCCACGGGACAGTGGCGAACTAGCAATCAGCCCCAGCATTTT. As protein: CASSLSTGQWRTSNQPQHF.

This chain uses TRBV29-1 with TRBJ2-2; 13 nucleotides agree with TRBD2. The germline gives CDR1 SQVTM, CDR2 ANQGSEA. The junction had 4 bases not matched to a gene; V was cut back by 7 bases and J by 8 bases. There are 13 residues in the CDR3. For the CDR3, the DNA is TGCAGCGGACTAGCGGGAGGAATGGGGGAGCTGTTTTTT. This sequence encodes CSGLAGGMGELFF.

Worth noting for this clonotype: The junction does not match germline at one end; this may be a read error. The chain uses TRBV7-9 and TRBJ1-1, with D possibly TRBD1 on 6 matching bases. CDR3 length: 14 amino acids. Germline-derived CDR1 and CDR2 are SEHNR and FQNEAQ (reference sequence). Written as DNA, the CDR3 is TGTGCCAGCAGCAACCTACTAGGGGGAACTGAAGTTTTCTTT. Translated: CASSNLLGGTEVFF. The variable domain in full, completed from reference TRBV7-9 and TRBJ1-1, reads DTGVSQNPRHKITKRGQNVTFRCDPISEHNRLYWYRQTLGQGPEFLTYFQNEAQLEKSRLLSDRFSAERPKGSFSTLEIQRTEQGDSAMYLCASSNLLGGTEVFFGQGTRLTVV.

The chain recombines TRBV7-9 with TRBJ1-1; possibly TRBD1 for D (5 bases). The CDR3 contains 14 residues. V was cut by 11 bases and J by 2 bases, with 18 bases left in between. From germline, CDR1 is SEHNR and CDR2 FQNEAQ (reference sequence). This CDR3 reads CAGIPTGLNTEAFF. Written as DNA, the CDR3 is TGTGCCGGCATCCCCACAGGACTAAACACTGAAGCTTTCTTT.

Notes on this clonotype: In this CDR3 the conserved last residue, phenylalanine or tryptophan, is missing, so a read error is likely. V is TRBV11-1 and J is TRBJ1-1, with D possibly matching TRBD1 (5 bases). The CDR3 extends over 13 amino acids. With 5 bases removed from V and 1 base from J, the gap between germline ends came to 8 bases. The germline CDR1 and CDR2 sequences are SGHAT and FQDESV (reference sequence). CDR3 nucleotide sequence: TGTGCCAGCAGCCATGGACAGAACACTGAAGCTTTCCTT. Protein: CASSHGQNTEAFL.

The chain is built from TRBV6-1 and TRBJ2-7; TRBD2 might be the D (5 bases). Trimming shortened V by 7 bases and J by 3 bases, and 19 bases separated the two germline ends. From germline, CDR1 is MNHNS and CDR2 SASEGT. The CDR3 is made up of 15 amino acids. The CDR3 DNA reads TGTGCCAGCAAGGGTGAGGGTCCTAGTTACTACGAGCAGTACTTC. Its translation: CASKGEGPSYYEQYF.

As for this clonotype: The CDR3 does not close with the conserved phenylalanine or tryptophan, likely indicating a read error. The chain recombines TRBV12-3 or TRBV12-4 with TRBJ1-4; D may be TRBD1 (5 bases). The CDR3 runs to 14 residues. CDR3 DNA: TGTGCCAGCAGTTTAGGGGGCGGCGGTGAAAGACTGTTTTCT. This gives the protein CASSLGGGGERLFS.

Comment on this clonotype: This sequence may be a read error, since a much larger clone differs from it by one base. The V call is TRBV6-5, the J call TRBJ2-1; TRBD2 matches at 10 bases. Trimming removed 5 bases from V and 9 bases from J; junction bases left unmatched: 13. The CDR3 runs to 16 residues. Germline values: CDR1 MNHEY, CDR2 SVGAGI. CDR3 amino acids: CASSTQRGGVEGEQFF. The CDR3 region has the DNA TGTGCCAGCAGTACCCAGCGGGGGGGGGTTGAAGGTGAGCAGTTCTTC.

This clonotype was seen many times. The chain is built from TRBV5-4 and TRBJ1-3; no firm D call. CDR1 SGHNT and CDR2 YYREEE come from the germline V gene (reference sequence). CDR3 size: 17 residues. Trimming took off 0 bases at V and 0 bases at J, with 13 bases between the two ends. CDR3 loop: CASSLGTTVVSGNTIYF. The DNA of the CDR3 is TGTGCCAGCAGCTTGGGGACGACTGTCGTCTCTGGAAACACCATATATTTT.

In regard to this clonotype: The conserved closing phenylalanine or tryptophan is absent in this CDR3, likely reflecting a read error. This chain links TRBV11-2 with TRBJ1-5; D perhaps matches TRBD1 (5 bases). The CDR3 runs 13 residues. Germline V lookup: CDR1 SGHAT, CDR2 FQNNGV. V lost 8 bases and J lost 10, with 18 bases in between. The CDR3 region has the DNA TGTGCCAGCTCCCGGAACAGGCGTCAACCCCAGCATTCT. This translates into CASSRNRRQPQHS.

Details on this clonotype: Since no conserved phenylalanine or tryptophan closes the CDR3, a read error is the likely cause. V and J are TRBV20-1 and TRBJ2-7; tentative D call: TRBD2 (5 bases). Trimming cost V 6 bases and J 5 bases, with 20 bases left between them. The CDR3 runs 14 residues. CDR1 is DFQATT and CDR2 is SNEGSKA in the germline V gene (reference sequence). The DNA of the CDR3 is TGCAGTGCCTACCCGATTGGACTGGGAGACGAGCAGTACTCC. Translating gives CSAYPIGLGDEQYS.

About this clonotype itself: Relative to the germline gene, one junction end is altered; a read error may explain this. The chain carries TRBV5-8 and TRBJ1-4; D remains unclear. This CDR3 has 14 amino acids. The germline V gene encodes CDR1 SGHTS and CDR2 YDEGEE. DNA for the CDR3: TGTGCCAGCAGCTTGTTATCAACTAATGAAAAAATGTTTTTT. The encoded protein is CASSLLSTNEKMFF.

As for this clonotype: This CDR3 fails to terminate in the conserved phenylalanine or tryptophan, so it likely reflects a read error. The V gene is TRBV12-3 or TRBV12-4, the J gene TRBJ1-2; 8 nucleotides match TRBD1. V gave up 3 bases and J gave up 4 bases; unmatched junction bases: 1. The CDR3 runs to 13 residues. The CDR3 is CASSLTGAYGYTL. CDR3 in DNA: TGTGCCAGCAGTTTGACAGGGGCCTATGGCTACACCCTC.

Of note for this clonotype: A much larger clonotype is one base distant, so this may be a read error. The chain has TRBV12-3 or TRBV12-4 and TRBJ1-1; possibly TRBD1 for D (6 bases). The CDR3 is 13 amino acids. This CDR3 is CAGSDSVKTEAFF. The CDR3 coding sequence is TGTGCCGGGTCGGACAGCGTGAAGACTGAAGCTTTCTTT.

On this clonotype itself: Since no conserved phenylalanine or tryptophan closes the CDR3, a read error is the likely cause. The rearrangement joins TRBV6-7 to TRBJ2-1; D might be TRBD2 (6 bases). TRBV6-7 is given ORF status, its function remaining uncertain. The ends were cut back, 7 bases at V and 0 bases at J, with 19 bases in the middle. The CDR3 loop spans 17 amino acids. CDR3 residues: CASTIRAGTHSYNEQFL. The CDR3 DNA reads TGTGCCAGCACGATCAGAGCCGGGACTCACTCCTACAATGAGCAGTTCTTA.